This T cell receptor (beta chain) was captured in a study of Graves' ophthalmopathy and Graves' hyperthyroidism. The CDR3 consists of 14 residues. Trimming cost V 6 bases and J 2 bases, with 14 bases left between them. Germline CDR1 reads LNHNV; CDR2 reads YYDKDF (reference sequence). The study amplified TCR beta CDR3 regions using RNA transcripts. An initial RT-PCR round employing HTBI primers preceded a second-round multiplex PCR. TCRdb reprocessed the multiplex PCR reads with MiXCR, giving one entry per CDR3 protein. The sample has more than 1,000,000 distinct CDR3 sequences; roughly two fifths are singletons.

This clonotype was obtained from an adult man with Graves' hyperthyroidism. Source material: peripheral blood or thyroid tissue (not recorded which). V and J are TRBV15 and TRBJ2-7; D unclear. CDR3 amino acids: CATSLTGQPYEQYF. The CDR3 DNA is TGTGCCACCAGTCTTACCGGGCAGCCCTACGAGCAGTACTTC.